The clone carrying this T cell receptor (beta chain) was found a few times. Its antigen is still unknown. Authors of the study amplified TCR beta CDR3 regions from RNA transcripts. The TCR CDR3 first-round RT-PCR relied on the HTBI primer set. In TCRdb, the multiplex PCR reads were re-called with MiXCR into one record per CDR3 protein. The sample holds around 380,000 distinct CDR3 sequences, less than 15% seen once. Patients aged 18 to 65 had newly diagnosed hyperthyroidism of under 2 months' duration. Orbital computed tomography, thyroid ultrasound, serum thyroxine and TRAb, and clinical symptoms together informed the diagnoses. These data are taken from a study of T cells in Graves' hyperthyroidism and ophthalmopathy. The study, taken as a whole, reports: Clonotypes that were expanded in thyroid above 0.001 mostly appeared in blood too.

V gave up 7 bases and J gave up 14 bases, with 17 bases separating them. The CDR3 is 11 residues long. Looked up from germline, CDR1 is SGHNT and CDR2 is YENEEA. This receptor was taken from a man aged 30 to 45 with Graves' hyperthyroidism that later progressed to Graves' ophthalmopathy. V gene TRBV11-3 combines with J gene TRBJ2-5; D not resolved. Sequencing was performed on blood. The CDR3 reads CASTDGRLRYF. DNA for the CDR3: TGTGCCAGCACCGACGGGCGACTCCGATACTTC.